The 19 T cell receptor beta chains reported below all come from one sample, sequenced in a study of molecular identifiers for immune sequencing clone quantification. From the PCR reads, TCRdb called clonotypes with MiXCR, one entry per CDR3 protein. This sample has roughly 320,000 distinct CDR3 sequences, with about 20% found just once. The sample comprised naive CD8+ T cells from blood, with Jurkat cell RNA spiked in. The subset here: FACS-sorted CD8+CD4-CCR7+CD45RA+ naive T cells. These receptors originate from a human donor in good health. Some libraries in this study had Jurkat cell RNA spiked in.

This clonotype was seen once. A read error may produce the germline difference seen at one junction end. The chain links TRBV28 to TRBJ2-2; 8 bases map to TRBD1. The CDR3 contains 15 residues. The germline V gene encodes CDR1 MDHEN and CDR2 SYDVKM. CDR3 region: CVSSAPRQGIGELFF. CDR3 bases: TGTGTCAGCAGTGCCCCGAGACAGGGGATCGGGGAGCTGTTTTTT.

The chain recombines TRBV18 with TRBJ2-3; TRBD2 matches 7 bases. The CDR3 extends over 17 amino acids. V lost 0 bases and J lost 0; bases outside the gene matches: 6. Per the germline V gene, CDR1 is KGHSH and CDR2 is LQKENI. As DNA, the CDR3 is TGTGCCAGCTCACCACCCCTAGCGGAGCCTAGCACAGATACGCAGTATTTT. Translated, it gives CASSPPLAEPSTDTQYF.

The chain links TRBV6-6 to TRBJ1-5; the D gene is possibly TRBD1 (5 bases). V was trimmed by 4 bases and J by 7 bases, leaving 14 bases between them. Germline-derived CDR1 and CDR2 are MNHNY and SVGAGI (reference sequence). CDR3 length: 14 residues. CDR3 sequence (DNA): TGTGCCAGCAGTTGGGACCCAGAAGTCCAGCCCCAGCATTTT. It codes for CASSWDPEVQPQHF.

This clonotype was recorded at least ten times. The J gene is TRBJ1-1, the V gene TRBV12-3 or TRBV12-4; the D gene is possibly TRBD1 (5 bases). The V gene lost 2 bases and the J gene lost 4 bases, with 8 bases spanning the gap. This CDR3 comprises 13 residues. CDR3 in DNA: TGTGCCAGCAGTTTACAGGGTTCCACTGAAGCTTTCTTT. It is translated as CASSLQGSTEAFF.

This clonotype was seen only once. A much larger clone differs by one base, so this may be a read error. V gene TRBV14 combines with J gene TRBJ2-7; 12 bases line up with TRBD1. CDR1 is SGHDN, CDR2 FVKESK, per germline. The CDR3 runs 16 residues. DNA of the CDR3: TGTGCCAGCAGCCCTTCGGGACAGGGGGCAGGGAGGGAGCAGCACTTC. Protein: CASSPSGQGAGREQHF.

This clonotype was seen repeatedly, ten times or more. V usage is TRBV6-6 and J usage is TRBJ1-5; D might be TRBD1 (5 bases). Germline-derived CDR1 and CDR2 are MNHNY and SVGAGI (reference sequence). The germline V and J ends were trimmed by 6 bases and 10 bases, with 19 bases remaining between them. CDR3 size: 14 residues. This CDR3 is CASRGTGSRDPQHF. CDR3 DNA: TGTGCCAGCAGGGGGACGGGGTCTCGGGATCCCCAGCATTTT.

This clonotype was observed many times. This sequence joins TRBV4-1 and TRBJ2-3, with 11 bases fitting TRBD2. Germline CDR1 reads MGHRA; CDR2 reads YSYEKL. The CDR3 spans 17 residues. The J segment lost 2 bases and the V segment lost 4 bases, leaving 8 bases of the junction unmatched. CDR3 protein: CASSPPSGGFTTDTQYF. DNA for the CDR3: TGCGCCAGCAGCCCTCCTAGCGGGGGGTTTACCACAGATACGCAGTATTTT.

This rearrangement joins TRBV6-2 or TRBV6-3 to TRBJ1-5, with 9 bases fitting TRBD1. V lost 8 bases, J lost 3 bases, and 8 bases stayed unmatched. Germline V gene sequence: CDR1 MNHEY, CDR2 SVGEGT. CDR3 length equals 15 residues. DNA for the CDR3: TGTGCCAGCCGCCCCCGACAGGGGGTCAATCAGCCCCAGCATTTT. Protein: CASRPRQGVNQPQHF.

Worth noting for this clonotype: A much larger clonotype is one base distant, so this may be a read error. The conserved phenylalanine or tryptophan normally closing the CDR3 is absent here, so this likely arose from a read error. The chain carries TRBV30 and TRBJ1-3; possibly TRBD1 for D (5 bases). This CDR3 contains 14 residues. Trimming cost V 0 bases and J 8 bases, with 14 bases left between them. Germline V gene data show CDR1 as GTSNPN and CDR2 as SVGIG (reference sequence). The DNA for the CDR3 is TGTGCCTGGAGTGTAGGGGCAGGGATGGACACCATATATTCT. Translation gives CAWSVGAGMDTIYS.

This clonotype was observed at least ten times. The chain combines TRBV14 with TRBJ1-1; no clear D. The CDR3 runs 16 residues. V shed 5 bases and J shed 7 bases, with 23 bases lying between them. The V gene's germline CDR1 is SGHDN and CDR2 FVKESK. The CDR3 DNA follows: TGTGCCAGCAGCAAGGAGGGCAACGGGCTCTGGGGTGAAGCTTTCTTT. Its translation is CASSKEGNGLWGEAFF.

This sequence joins TRBV6-2 or TRBV6-3 and TRBJ2-7; TRBD1 agrees at 10 bases. Losses at the gene ends were 6 bases for V and 3 bases for J; bases not matched to a gene: 5. This CDR3 spans 14 amino acids. Germline CDR1 and CDR2: MNHEY and SVGEGT. The CDR3 protein is CASSRDRGLYEQYF. CDR3 sequence (DNA): TGTGCCAGCAGCAGAGACAGGGGGCTCTACGAGCAGTACTTC.

This clonotype came up a few times. The final CDR3 position lacks the conserved phenylalanine or tryptophan, pointing to a likely read error. No DNA is shown, since the ends of the CDR3 on it are uncertain; the CDR3 is the one TCRdb lists. The J gene is TRBJ2-7, the V gene TRBV7-6; the table's D call of TRBD1 was not tested on the DNA. Germline assignment: CDR1 SGHVS and CDR2 FNYEAQ. The length of the CDR3 is 11 amino acids, counting both ends. This chain's CDR3 is CASSNRDRELN.

There are many counts of this clonotype. This chain links TRBV14 with TRBJ2-7; 9 bases line up with TRBD2. Germline lookup yields CDR1 SGHDN and CDR2 FVKESK. The CDR3 is made up of 15 amino acids. The junction had 6 bases not matched to a gene; V was cut back by 3 bases and J by 3 bases. CDR3 sequence reads: CASSHFIAGVYEQYF. In nucleotides, the CDR3 is TGTGCCAGCAGCCATTTTATAGCGGGAGTCTACGAGCAGTACTTC. Looking up the rest from reference TRBV14 and TRBJ2-7 gives the full variable domain: EAGVTQFPSHSVIEKGQTVTLRCDPISGHDNLYWYRRVMGKEIKFLLHFVKESKQDESGMPNNRFLAERTGGTYSTLKVQPAELEDSGVYFCASSHFIAGVYEQYFGPGTRLTVT.

This clonotype occurred once. This clone may be a read error of a much larger clone one base away. V gene TRBV27 combines with J gene TRBJ1-1, with no clear D. The germline gives CDR1 MNHEY, CDR2 SMNVEV (reference sequence). V lost 3 bases to trimming and J lost 1 base, with 12 bases between them. The length of the CDR3 is 15 residues. CDR3 protein: CASSLGSHTNTEAFF. The CDR3 DNA sequence: TGTGCCAGCAGTTTGGGCAGCCACACGAACACTGAAGCTTTCTTT.

This clonotype has only a few counts. The rearrangement links TRBV6-6 to TRBJ2-3; TRBD2 matches at 14 bases. V was pared by 5 bases and J by 5 bases, with 9 bases of the junction left unmatched. The germline gives CDR1 MNHNY, CDR2 SVGAGI (reference sequence). The CDR3 is 17 amino acids. CDR3 in amino acids: CASSQTSGRAAGDTQYF. Here the CDR3 DNA reads TGTGCCAGCAGTCAGACTAGCGGGAGGGCCGCCGGAGATACGCAGTATTTT.

To note about this clonotype: One junction end disagrees with the germline gene, perhaps due to a read error. The rearrangement uses TRBV6-2 or TRBV6-3 and TRBJ2-7, with 9 nucleotides matching TRBD2. Looked up from germline, CDR1 is MNHEY and CDR2 is SVGEGT. The CDR3 runs 15 residues. CDR3: CASNYSASGAYEQYF. In DNA, the CDR3 is TGTGCCAGCAATTACTCGGCTAGCGGGGCCTACGAGCAGTACTTC.

This clonotype appeared many times. DNA for the CDR3: TGTGCCAGCACTCTCGTTGTGGGGGGGTCCTACAATGAGCAGTTCTTC. The encoded protein is CASTLVVGGSYNEQFF. This chain uses TRBV7-3 with TRBJ2-1; 7 bases align to TRBD2. The ends lost 7 bases at V and 1 base at J; junction bases unmatched: 10. This CDR3 comprises 16 residues. In germline, CDR1 is SGHTA, CDR2 FQGTGA.

This clonotype occurred many times. The rearrangement links TRBV4-1 to TRBJ2-1; D tentatively fits TRBD1 or TRBD2 (5 bases each). The CDR3 has 15 residues. CDR1 is MGHRA, CDR2 YSYEKL, per germline. V lost 0 bases to trimming and J lost 3 bases, with 9 bases between them. The CDR3 reads CASSQDSGGYNEQFF. In nucleotides, the CDR3 is TGCGCCAGCAGCCAAGATAGTGGGGGCTACAATGAGCAGTTCTTC.

This chain connects TRBV28 to TRBJ1-5; TRBD1 might be the D (6 bases). Trimming removed 6 bases from V and 0 bases from J, with 12 bases in between. Germline loops: CDR1 MDHEN, CDR2 SYDVKM. The CDR3 is made up of 15 amino acids. CDR3 residues: CASRKQGYSNQPQHF. CDR3 in DNA: TGTGCCAGCAGGAAACAGGGTTATAGCAATCAGCCCCAGCATTTT.